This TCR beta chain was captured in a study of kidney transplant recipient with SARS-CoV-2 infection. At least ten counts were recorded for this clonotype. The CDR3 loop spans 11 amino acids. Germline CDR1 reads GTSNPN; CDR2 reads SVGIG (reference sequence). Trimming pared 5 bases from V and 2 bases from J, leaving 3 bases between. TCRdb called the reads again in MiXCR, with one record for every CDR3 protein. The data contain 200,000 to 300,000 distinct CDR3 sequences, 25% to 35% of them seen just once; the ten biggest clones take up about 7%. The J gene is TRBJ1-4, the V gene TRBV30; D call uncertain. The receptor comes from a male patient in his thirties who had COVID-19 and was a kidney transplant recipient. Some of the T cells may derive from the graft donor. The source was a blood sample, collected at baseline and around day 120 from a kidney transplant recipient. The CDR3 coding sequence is TGTGCCTGGGCCACTAATGAAAAACTGTTTTTT. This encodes CAWATNEKLFF.